A selection of T cell receptor beta chains follows, all from one sample in a study of blood T cell repertoires in COVID-19. Sequenced by immunoSEQ multiplex PCR; TCRdb stores in-frame clones only, minus some. This sample yields tens of thousands of clones, of which more than 60% are seen a single time; approximately 11% belongs to the top ten. Sequenced sample: peripheral blood. These receptors all come from a man in his 70s with acute or convalescent COVID-19. The CDR3 runs from the conserved cysteine through the conserved F or W. The D gene is left open where the match is weak. Size is omitted from some rows. Given values are once, few, many or a class for expanded clones.

V gene,clone size,D gene,J gene,CDR3 protein,CDR3 DNA
TRBV4-1,-,-,TRBJ1-5,CASSQDWAGTSNQPQHF,TGCGCCAGCAGCCAAGATTGGGCAGGAACGAGCAATCAGCCCCAGCATTTT
TRBV5-1,-,TRBD1,TRBJ2-5,CASRTGGGEKTQYF,TGCGCCAGCAGAACAGGGGGCGGGGAAAAGACCCAGTACTTC
TRBV24-1,-,-,TRBJ2-1,CATSEWTTSNEQFF,TGTGCCACCAGTGAGTGGACTACATCGAATGAGCAGTTCTTC
TRBV3-1/TRBV3-2,-,-,TRBJ2-2,CASSQGAGIGELFF,TGTGCCAGCAGCCAAGGGGCAGGGATCGGGGAGCTGTTTTTT
TRBV5-6,-,-,TRBJ2-2,CASSLGVGELFF,TGTGCCAGCAGCTTGGGAGTCGGGGAGCTGTTTTTT
TRBV2,few,-,TRBJ2-1,CASSEALRSSYNEQFF,TGTGCCAGCAGTGAAGCGCTGCGGAGCTCCTACAATGAGCAGTTCTTC
TRBV19,-,-,TRBJ1-5,CASSSTGWGRNQPQHF,TGTGCCAGTAGTTCTACAGGATGGGGAAGGAATCAGCCCCAGCATTTT
TRBV6-1,-,-,TRBJ2-2,CASSEARATGELFF,TGTGCCAGCAGTGAAGCCAGGGCCACCGGGGAGCTGTTTTTT
TRBV10-2,-,-,TRBJ1-2,CASSVGDYGYTF,TGCGCCAGCAGTGTCGGGGACTATGGCTACACCTTC
TRBV5-4,-,-,TRBJ2-5,CASSAQRAGPGETQYF,TGTGCCAGCAGCGCCCAGCGGGCTGGCCCGGGGGAGACCCAGTACTTC
TRBV7-9,-,-,TRBJ1-1,CASSPDTEAFF,TGTGCCAGCAGCCCGGACACTGAAGCTTTCTTT
TRBV9,-,-,TRBJ2-3,CASSVQVDTQYF,TGTGCCAGCAGCGTGCAGGTAGATACGCAGTATTTT
TRBV7-3,-,-,TRBJ2-1,CASSLNSNNEQFF,TGTGCCAGCAGCTTAAACAGTAACAATGAGCAGTTCTTC
TRBV5-1,once,-,TRBJ1-6,CASSSRAGPGSYNSPLHF,TGCGCCAGCAGCTCGCGTGCCGGACCAGGGTCCTATAATTCACCCCTCCACTTT
TRBV14,-,-,TRBJ1-6,CASSRADSTNSPLHF,TGTGCCAGCAGCCGGGCAGACAGCACAAATTCACCCCTCCACTTT
TRBV7-8,few,TRBD1,TRBJ1-4,CASEPGDRGVGKLFF,TGTGCCAGCGAGCCAGGGGACAGGGGAGTAGGAAAACTGTTTTTT
TRBV5-1,-,TRBD2,TRBJ2-1,CASSSMTSLNEQFF,TGCGCCAGCAGCTCAATGACTAGCTTAAATGAGCAGTTCTTC
TRBV2,-,-,TRBJ2-1,CASSETGIGYNEQFF,TGTGCCAGCAGTGAAACAGGGATAGGTTACAATGAGCAGTTCTTC
TRBV18,-,TRBD2,TRBJ2-5,CASSPPRLAGGPETQYF,TGTGCCAGCTCACCGCCCCGACTAGCGGGGGGGCCGGAGACCCAGTACTTC